This entry lists 13 T cell receptor beta chains sequenced from one sample in a study of T-cell reconstitution after alpha-beta-depleted transplantation in children. This sample's TCRbeta library carried unique molecular identifier barcodes. TCRdb re-called the PCR reads through MiXCR, storing one row per CDR3 protein. The table includes around 300,000 distinct CDR3 sequences, 10% detected once. This sample comprised PBMCs, obtained before TCRalphabeta/CD19-depleted stem cell transplant. These receptors all come from a boy under three years old with acute myeloid leukemia, due to receive a stem cell transplant.

This clonotype was observed at least ten times. This sequence joins TRBV28 and TRBJ2-1; D possibly corresponds to TRBD1 (5 bases). Between the trimmed V and J ends, which lost 4 bases and 4 bases, there was a span of 20 bases. Germline CDR1 is MDHEN and CDR2 is SYDVKM. This CDR3 is 17 amino acids long. This chain's CDR3 is CASSSDLGLLRYNEQFF. Written as DNA, the CDR3 is TGTGCCAGCAGTTCTGACTTGGGGCTGTTACGTTACAATGAGCAGTTCTTC. Full variable domain (missing parts from reference TRBV28 and TRBJ2-1): DVKVTQSSRYLVKRTGEKVFLECVQDMDHENMFWYRQDPGLGLRLIYFSYDVKMKEKGDIPEGYSVSREKKERFSLILESASTNQTSMYLCASSSDLGLLRYNEQFFGPGTRLTVL.

This clonotype was observed at least ten times. This chain connects TRBV29-1 to TRBJ1-2; 7 nucleotides align to TRBD1. V dropped 6 bases and J dropped 3; count of bases not matched to a gene: 4. This CDR3 is built from 12 residues. CDR1 and CDR2 (germline): SQVTM, ANQGSEA. The CDR3 loop is CSVATGHYGYTF. For the CDR3, the DNA is TGCAGCGTCGCGACAGGGCACTATGGCTACACCTTC.

There are many counts of this clonotype. The chain carries TRBV5-1 and TRBJ2-5, with 7 bases fitting TRBD2. CDR3 length: 15 residues. J lost 2 bases, V lost 4 bases, and 8 bases had no gene match. Per the germline V gene, CDR1 is SGHRS and CDR2 is YFSETQ. The CDR3 region has the DNA TGCGCCAGCAGCCCCCAGGCGGGGGTGCAAGAGACCCAGTACTTC. It translates to CASSPQAGVQETQYF.

Many counts were recorded for this clonotype. CDR3 in amino acids: CASSLLGSDGYTF. CDR3 coding DNA: TGTGCCAGCAGCTTATTGGGGTCTGATGGCTACACCTTC. The rearrangement links TRBV7-9 to TRBJ1-2; D not certain. Germline V lookup: CDR1 SEHNR, CDR2 FQNEAQ (reference sequence). The V gene lost 2 bases and the J gene lost 6 bases, with 10 bases spanning the gap. The CDR3 consists of 13 residues. The variable domain in full, completed from reference TRBV7-9 and TRBJ1-2, reads DTGVSQNPRHKITKRGQNVTFRCDPISEHNRLYWYRQTLGQGPEFLTYFQNEAQLEKSRLLSDRFSAERPKGSFSTLEIQRTEQGDSAMYLCASSLLGSDGYTFGSGTRLTVV.

This clonotype was counted ten times or more. The chain combines TRBV29-1 with TRBJ1-1; D is uncertain. This CDR3 contains 13 residues. Looked up from germline, CDR1 is SQVTM and CDR2 is ANQGSEA. Trimming shortened V by 1 base and J by 1 base, and 7 bases separated the two germline ends. CDR3 amino acids: CSVEGRRNTEAFF. CDR3 sequence (DNA): TGCAGCGTTGAAGGCAGGAGGAACACTGAAGCTTTCTTT.

This clonotype was detected ten times or more. V usage is TRBV6-1 and J usage is TRBJ1-1; no clear D gene. With 3 bases removed from V and 2 bases from J, the gap between germline ends came to 7 bases. CDR1 and CDR2 from the germline V gene are MNHNS and SASEGT. CDR3 length: 13 residues. CDR3 residues: CASSDGTNTEAFF. DNA for the CDR3: TGTGCCAGCAGTGACGGAACCAACACTGAAGCTTTCTTT.

This clonotype was seen many times. The gene calls are TRBV5-1 and TRBJ2-5; TRBD1 matches 7 bases. The CDR3 runs to 14 residues. Trimming cost V 2 bases and J 7 bases; bases outside gene matches: 8. Per germline, CDR1 SGHRS and CDR2 YFSETQ. The CDR3 sequence is CASSFTGAQGTQYF. CDR3 DNA sequence: TGCGCCAGCAGCTTTACAGGGGCGCAGGGGACCCAGTACTTC.

This clonotype was counted at least ten times. The rearrangement joins TRBV11-2 to TRBJ2-3, with D perhaps assigned TRBD1 or TRBD2 (6 bases each). With 4 bases removed from V and 3 bases from J, the gap between germline ends came to 23 bases. The CDR3 is 18 residues long. CDR1 and CDR2 from the germline V gene are SGHAT and FQNNGV. The CDR3 nucleotides are TGTGCCAGCAGCTATAGAGGCAAAGGGGGGCCTCGTACAGATACGCAGTATTTT. This sequence encodes CASSYRGKGGPRTDTQYF.

In the case of this clonotype: This could be a read error, since a much larger clone is one nucleotide away. This sequence joins TRBV29-1 and TRBJ2-3, with TRBD1 identical over 7 bases. CDR1 is SQVTM and CDR2 is ANQGSEA in the germline V gene. Losses at the gene ends were 4 bases for V and 3 bases for J; bases not matched to a gene: 13. The CDR3 has 16 amino acids. The CDR3: CSVVGHGRQGTDTQYF. CDR3 coding DNA: TGCAGCGTTGTGGGGCATGGCAGACAGGGTACAGATACGCAGTATTTT.

This clonotype was seen a handful of times. The genes are TRBV27 and TRBJ2-4; D might be TRBD1 (6 bases). The V gene lost 6 bases and the J gene lost 1 base, with 7 bases spanning the gap. This CDR3 comprises 13 residues. The germline gives CDR1 MNHEY, CDR2 SMNVEV (reference sequence). DNA of the CDR3: TGTGCCAGCAGGAGGGGGGCCAAAAACATTCAGTACTTC. Amino acid sequence: CASRRGAKNIQYF.

This clonotype was seen many times. The chain employs TRBV7-2 and TRBJ2-3; TRBD1 is a possible D gene (6 bases). CDR1 SGHTA and CDR2 FQGNSA come from the germline V gene. The CDR3 contains 16 residues. Trimming removed 2 bases at V and 0 bases at J, with 12 bases between. Written as DNA, the CDR3 is TGTGCCAGCAGCTTAATAGGGGGAGCTAGCACAGATACGCAGTATTTT. This codes for CASSLIGGASTDTQYF.

This clonotype was detected only a few times. This chain uses TRBV7-9 with TRBJ2-4; D is ambiguous. Germline V gene sequence: CDR1 SEHNR, CDR2 FQNEAQ (reference sequence). This CDR3 contains 16 residues. V was pared by 5 bases and J by 0 bases, with 14 bases between. CDR3 residues: CASSPDGTLAKNIQYF. The CDR3 DNA follows: TGTGCCAGCAGCCCCGACGGCACACTAGCCAAAAACATTCAGTACTTC.

About this clonotype: A much larger clone lies one base from this, so it may be a read error. This chain uses TRBV7-2 with TRBJ2-7; D uncertain. Trimming took off 2 bases at V and 7 bases at J, with 9 bases between the two ends. Germline V CDR1 and CDR2: SGHTA, FQGNSA. The CDR3 sequence is 12 residues long. For the CDR3, the DNA is TGTACCAGCAGCTTAAGTGGGTGGGAGCAGTACTTC. It codes for CTSSLSGWEQYF. The full variable domain, rest sourced from reference TRBV7-2 and TRBJ2-7, is GAGVSQSPSNKVTEKGKDVELRCDPISGHTALYWYRQSLGQGLEFLIYFQGNSAPDKSGLPSDRFSAERTGGSVSTLTIQRTQQEDSAVYLCTSSLSGWEQYFGPGTRLTVT.